This entry lists 16 T cell receptor beta chains sequenced from one sample in a study of human T cells and chemical hapten exposure. The sample's time point: healthy volunteer bleed at 2 weeks. Before extraction, the whole blood was not fractionated, and total RNA was taken from it. MiXCR, applied by TCRdb to the RACE reads, yields one record per CDR3 protein. Of tens of thousands of distinct CDR3 sequences in the sample, approximately 4.5% are singletons; the top ten hold 1.6%. The sample consisted of whole blood. The source is a female donor in good health. Some clones in this sample may be carry-over from other donors' samples.

This clonotype has more than one count but fewer than ten. This may stem from a read error, because a much larger clone lies one nucleotide away. The chain recombines TRBV6-4 with TRBJ1-5, with unresolved D. CDR1 is MRHNA, CDR2 SNTAGT, per germline. The CDR3 is 13 amino acids. The CDR3 coding sequence is TGTGCCAGCAGTGAGGGAACAAATCAGCCCCAGAATTTT. This sequence encodes CASSEGTNQPQNF.

This clonotype came up many times. The V and J genes are TRBV6-6 and TRBJ1-3; TRBD1 matches at 8 bases. Losses at the gene ends were 5 bases for V and 4 bases for J; bases not matched to a gene: 13. The CDR3 consists of 17 residues. Germline CDR1 MNHNY, CDR2 SVGAGI (reference sequence). CDR3 sequence reads: CASSPQATGGRGNTIYF. As DNA, the CDR3 is TGTGCCAGCAGTCCGCAAGCCACAGGGGGAAGAGGAAACACCATATATTTT.

This clonotype was counted at least ten times. The chain couples TRBV10-3 to TRBJ2-7; D might be TRBD1 (6 bases). The CDR3 is 11 residues long. From germline, CDR1 is ENHRY and CDR2 SYGVKD. V was clipped by 10 bases and J by 5 bases, with 12 bases between them. CDR3 sequence reads: CATQGADEQYF. As DNA, the CDR3 is TGTGCCACACAGGGCGCTGACGAGCAGTACTTC.

This clonotype came up many times. The chain employs TRBV3-1 and TRBJ1-1; D ambiguous. CDR1 and CDR2 from the germline V gene are LGHDT and YNNKEL (reference sequence). Trimming pared 1 base from V and 11 bases from J, leaving 14 bases between. The CDR3 length is 13 residues. The CDR3 loop reads CASSQAGSVVAFF. DNA for the CDR3: TGTGCCAGCAGCCAAGCTGGTTCGGTTGTTGCTTTCTTT.

This clonotype was seen repeatedly, ten times or more. The chain links TRBV3-1 to TRBJ1-1; D remains ambiguous. Germline V gene data show CDR1 as LGHDT and CDR2 as YNNKEL (reference sequence). CDR3 length: 17 amino acids. V gave up 2 bases and J gave up 4 bases, with 20 bases separating them. The chain's CDR3 is CASSQSAQLGYFTEAFF. The CDR3 DNA reads TGTGCCAGCAGCCAATCGGCCCAGCTTGGGTATTTCACTGAAGCTTTCTTT.

The table lists this clonotype with many counts. The chain carries TRBV2 and TRBJ1-2; TRBD1 is a possible D gene (5 bases). From germline, CDR1 is SNHLY and CDR2 FYNNEI. CDR3 length: 15 amino acids. Trimming took 8 bases from V and 3 from J, leaving 19 bases between them. This chain's CDR3 is CASLPMDTVDYGYTF. The DNA for the CDR3 is TGTGCCAGCTTACCCATGGACACGGTAGACTATGGCTACACCTTC.

This clonotype has a count of ten or more. The V and J genes are TRBV12-3 or TRBV12-4 and TRBJ2-1; no clear D. The CDR3 contains 15 residues. V lost 3 bases and J 0 bases, leaving 9 bases between the germline ends. CDR3 in DNA: TGTGCCAGCAGTTTTGGTCAGAGCTCCTACAATGAGCAGTTCTTC. It yields the protein CASSFGQSSYNEQFF.

This clonotype showed up many times. The V and J genes are TRBV12-3 or TRBV12-4 and TRBJ2-7; possibly TRBD1 for D (6 bases). The CDR3 loop spans 14 amino acids. Trimming took 4 bases from V and 3 from J, leaving 13 bases between them. The CDR3 loop reads CASSSGENFYEQYF. The CDR3 DNA sequence: TGTGCCAGCAGTTCAGGGGAGAACTTCTACGAGCAGTACTTC.

This clonotype appeared many times. The V call is TRBV7-2, the J call TRBJ2-3; no firm D call. V lost 5 bases to trimming and J lost 5 bases, with 11 bases between them. This CDR3 contains 13 residues. Looked up from germline, CDR1 is SGHTA and CDR2 is FQGNSA. DNA for the CDR3: TGTGCCAGCAGCCCTACCTGGTTAGATACGCAGTATTTT. Translation gives CASSPTWLDTQYF.

This clonotype was picked up many times. The chain has TRBV6-5 and TRBJ1-3; D is ambiguous. Germline CDR1 reads MNHEY; CDR2 reads SVGAGI. Trimming pared 3 bases from V and 2 bases from J, leaving 8 bases between. The CDR3 is 14 amino acids. This chain's CDR3 is CASSYRTAGNTIYF. The CDR3 DNA is TGTGCCAGCAGTTATCGGACTGCTGGAAACACCATATATTTT.

In its sample, this clonotype was seen many times. The chain has TRBV24-1 and TRBJ2-4; D may be TRBD1 (5 bases). The CDR3 has 15 amino acids. The V gene lost 0 bases and the J gene lost 1 base, with 6 bases spanning the gap. Germline V gene lookup returns CDR1 KGHDR and CDR2 SFDVKD. The chain's CDR3 is CATSDLDSAKNIQYF. The CDR3 DNA sequence: TGTGCCACCAGTGATTTGGACAGCGCCAAAAACATTCAGTACTTC.

This clonotype was counted ten times or more. V is TRBV4-2 and J is TRBJ1-1; 9 bases agree with TRBD1. With 6 bases clipped from V and 2 bases from J, the junction kept 4 bases outside the gene matches. There are 14 residues in the CDR3. Per germline, CDR1 LGHNA and CDR2 YNFKEQ. CDR3 nucleotide sequence: TGTGCCAGCAGGCGGACAGGGGCAAACACTGAAGCTTTCTTT. As protein: CASRRTGANTEAFF.

In its sample, this clonotype was seen many times. This chain joins TRBV2 and TRBJ1-5; weak D call: TRBD1 (6 bases). The CDR3 runs to 15 residues. Germline-derived CDR1 and CDR2 are SNHLY and FYNNEI. Between the trimmed V and J ends, which lost 5 bases and 3 bases, there was a span of 14 bases. In DNA form, the CDR3 reads TGTGCCAGCAGTTCCGTCGGACAGCTCAATCAGCCCCAGCATTTT. Its protein is CASSSVGQLNQPQHF.

This clonotype was counted many times. V is TRBV7-9 and J is TRBJ1-1; D possibly corresponds to TRBD1 (6 bases). CDR1 is SEHNR and CDR2 is FQNEAQ in the germline V gene (reference sequence). V shed 5 bases and J shed 5 bases, with 12 bases lying between them. The CDR3 covers 13 residues. The CDR3 nucleotides are TGTGCCAGCAGCCTACAGGGAGGGACTGAAGCTTTCTTT. Its protein is CASSLQGGTEAFF.

In its sample, this clonotype was seen many times. This chain uses TRBV9 with TRBJ1-4; no firm D call. Trimming took off 0 bases at V and 8 bases at J, with 11 bases between the two ends. This CDR3 region has 14 residues. Germline lookup yields CDR1 SGDLS and CDR2 YYNGEE. CDR3 sequence: CASSVGQRGEKLFF. The CDR3 bases are TGTGCCAGCAGCGTAGGGCAGCGAGGCGAAAAACTGTTTTTT.

This clonotype appeared many times. The V and J genes are TRBV27 and TRBJ1-6, with 11 nucleotides matching TRBD1. The germline V gene has CDR1 MNHEY and CDR2 SMNVEV (reference sequence). The CDR3 sequence is 18 residues long. The ends lost 3 bases at V and 9 bases at J; junction bases unmatched: 13. CDR3 bases: TGTGCCAGCAGTTTCCGGGGACAGGGGGGGACCCAACGTTCACCCCTCCACTTT. This translates into CASSFRGQGGTQRSPLHF.